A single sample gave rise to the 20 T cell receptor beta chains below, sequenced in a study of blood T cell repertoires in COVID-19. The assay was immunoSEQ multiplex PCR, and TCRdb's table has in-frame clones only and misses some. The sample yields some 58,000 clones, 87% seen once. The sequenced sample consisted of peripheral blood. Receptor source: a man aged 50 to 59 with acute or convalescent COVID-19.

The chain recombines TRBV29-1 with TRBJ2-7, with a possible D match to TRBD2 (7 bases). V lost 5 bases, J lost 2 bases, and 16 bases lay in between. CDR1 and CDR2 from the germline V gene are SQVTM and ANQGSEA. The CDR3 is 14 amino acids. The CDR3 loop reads CSVLQQGGPYEQYF. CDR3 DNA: TGCAGCGTTCTCCAACAGGGAGGGCCCTACGAGCAGTACTTC.

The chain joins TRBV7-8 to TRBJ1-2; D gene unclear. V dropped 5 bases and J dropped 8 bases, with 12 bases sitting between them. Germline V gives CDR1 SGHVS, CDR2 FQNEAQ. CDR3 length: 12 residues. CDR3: CASSVGGGGYTF. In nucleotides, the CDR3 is TGTGCCAGCAGCGTCGGTGGAGGCGGCTACACCTTC.

CDR3 in DNA: TGTGCCACCGGCATAGCGGGAGGCACCGGGGAGCTGTTTTTT. Encoded protein: CATGIAGGTGELFF. The chain is built from TRBV24-1 and TRBJ2-2; TRBD2 matches at 10 bases. This CDR3 has 14 residues. CDR1 and CDR2 from the germline V gene are KGHDR and SFDVKD. V trimming: 9 bases; J trimming: 4 bases; junction bases outside the gene matches: 4.

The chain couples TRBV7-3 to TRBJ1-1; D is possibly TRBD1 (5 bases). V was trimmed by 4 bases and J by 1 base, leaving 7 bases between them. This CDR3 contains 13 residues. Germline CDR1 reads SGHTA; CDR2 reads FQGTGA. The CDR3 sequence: CASSYGGNTEAFF. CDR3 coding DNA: TGTGCCAGCAGCTACGGGGGGAACACTGAAGCTTTCTTT.

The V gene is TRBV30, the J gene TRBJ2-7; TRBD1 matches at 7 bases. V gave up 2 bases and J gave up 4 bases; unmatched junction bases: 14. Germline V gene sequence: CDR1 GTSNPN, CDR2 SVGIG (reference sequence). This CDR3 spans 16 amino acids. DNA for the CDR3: TGTGCCTGGAGTCCGACGACAGGGCGTTTACCATACGAGCAGTACTTC. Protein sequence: CAWSPTTGRLPYEQYF.

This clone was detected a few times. The CDR3 loop reads CASTGQGLSVDQPQHF. In DNA form, the CDR3 reads TGTGCCAGCACGGGACAGGGTTTATCGGTGGATCAGCCCCAGCATTTT. The V gene is TRBV6-9, the J gene TRBJ1-5; 9 bases fit TRBD1. V lost 7 bases to trimming and J lost 5 bases; unmatched junction nucleotides: 12. In germline, CDR1 is MNHGY, CDR2 SVAAGI. This CDR3 is built from 16 residues.

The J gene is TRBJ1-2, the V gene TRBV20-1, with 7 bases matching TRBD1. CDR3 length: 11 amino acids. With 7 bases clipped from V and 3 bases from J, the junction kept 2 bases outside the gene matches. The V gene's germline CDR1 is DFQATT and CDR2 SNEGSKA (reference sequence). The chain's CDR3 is CSGQGDYGYTF. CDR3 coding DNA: TGCAGTGGCCAGGGGGACTATGGCTACACCTTC.

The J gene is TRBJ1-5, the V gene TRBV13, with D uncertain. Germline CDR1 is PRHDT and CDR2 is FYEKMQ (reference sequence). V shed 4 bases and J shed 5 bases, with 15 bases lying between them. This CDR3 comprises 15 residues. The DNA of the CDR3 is TGTGCCAGCAGCTCCGCCGGCACGGGAGATCAGCCCCAGCATTTT. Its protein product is CASSSAGTGDQPQHF.

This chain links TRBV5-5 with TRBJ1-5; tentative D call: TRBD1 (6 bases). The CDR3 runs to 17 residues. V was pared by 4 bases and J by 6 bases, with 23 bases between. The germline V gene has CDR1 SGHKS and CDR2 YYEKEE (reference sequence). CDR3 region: CASSLGVDRTLGQPQHF. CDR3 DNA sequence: TGTGCCAGCAGCCTTGGGGTAGACAGGACTCTCGGTCAGCCCCAGCATTTT.

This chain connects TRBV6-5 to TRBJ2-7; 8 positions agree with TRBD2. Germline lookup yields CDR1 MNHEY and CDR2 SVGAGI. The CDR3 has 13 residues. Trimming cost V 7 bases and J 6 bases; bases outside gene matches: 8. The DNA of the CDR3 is TGTGCCAGCACTATTCGGGGGGGGAGCGAGCAGTACTTC. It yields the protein CASTIRGGSEQYF.

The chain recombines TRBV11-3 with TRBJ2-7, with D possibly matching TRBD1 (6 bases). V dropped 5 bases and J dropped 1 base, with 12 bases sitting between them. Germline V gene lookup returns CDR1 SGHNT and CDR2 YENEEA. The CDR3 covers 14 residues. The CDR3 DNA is TGTGCCAGCAGCCAGGACAGTTTTTCCTACGAGCAGTACTTC. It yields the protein CASSQDSFSYEQYF.

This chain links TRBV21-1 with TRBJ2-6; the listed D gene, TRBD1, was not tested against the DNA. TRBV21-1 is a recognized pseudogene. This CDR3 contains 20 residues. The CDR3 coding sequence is TGTGCCAGCAGTACCCCTCCTGGCCCCAGGGGTAGCTCTGGGGCCAACGTCCTGACTTTC. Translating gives CASSTPPGPRGSSGANVLTF.

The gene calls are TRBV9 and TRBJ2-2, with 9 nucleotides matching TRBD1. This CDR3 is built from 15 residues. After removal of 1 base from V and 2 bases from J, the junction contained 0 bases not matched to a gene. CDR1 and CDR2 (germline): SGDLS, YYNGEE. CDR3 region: CASSVTGGNTGELFF. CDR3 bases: TGTGCCAGCAGCGTAACAGGGGGCAACACCGGGGAGCTGTTTTTT.

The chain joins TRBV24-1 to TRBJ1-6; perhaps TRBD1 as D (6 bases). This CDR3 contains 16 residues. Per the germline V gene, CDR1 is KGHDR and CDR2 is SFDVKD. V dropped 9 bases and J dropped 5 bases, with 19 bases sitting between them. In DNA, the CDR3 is TGTGCCACCGGAGCTCCCAACAGGGTTAATAATTCACCCCTCCACTTT. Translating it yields CATGAPNRVNNSPLHF.

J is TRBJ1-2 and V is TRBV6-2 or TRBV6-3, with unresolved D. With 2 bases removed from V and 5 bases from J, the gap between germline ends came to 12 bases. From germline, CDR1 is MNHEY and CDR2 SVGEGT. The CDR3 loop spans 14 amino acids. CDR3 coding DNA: TGTGCCAGCAGTTACGGTGGCATGGAGTATGGCTACACCTTC. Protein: CASSYGGMEYGYTF.

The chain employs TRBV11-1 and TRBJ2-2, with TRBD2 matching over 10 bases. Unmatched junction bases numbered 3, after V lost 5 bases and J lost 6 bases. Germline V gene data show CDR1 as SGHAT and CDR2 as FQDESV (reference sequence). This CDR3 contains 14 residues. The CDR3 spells CASSPSGRPGELFF. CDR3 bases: TGTGCCAGCAGCCCTAGCGGGAGACCCGGGGAGCTGTTTTTT.

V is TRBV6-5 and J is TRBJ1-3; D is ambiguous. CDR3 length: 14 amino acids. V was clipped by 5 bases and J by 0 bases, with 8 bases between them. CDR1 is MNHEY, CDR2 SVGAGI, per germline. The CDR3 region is CASSPSFSGNTIYF. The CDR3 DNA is TGTGCCAGCAGTCCATCATTCTCTGGAAACACCATATATTTT.

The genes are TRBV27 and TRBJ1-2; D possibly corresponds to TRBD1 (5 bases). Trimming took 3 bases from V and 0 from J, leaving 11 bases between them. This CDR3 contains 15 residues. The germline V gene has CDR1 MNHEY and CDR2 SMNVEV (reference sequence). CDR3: CASSFQGLTNYGYTF. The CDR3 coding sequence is TGTGCCAGCAGTTTCCAGGGCCTGACTAACTATGGCTACACCTTC.

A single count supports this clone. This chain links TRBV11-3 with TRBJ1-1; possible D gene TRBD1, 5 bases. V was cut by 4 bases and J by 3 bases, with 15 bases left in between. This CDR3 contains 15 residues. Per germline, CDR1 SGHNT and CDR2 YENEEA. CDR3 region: CASSSSQEGHTEAFF. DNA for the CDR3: TGTGCCAGCAGCTCCTCACAGGAGGGGCACACTGAAGCTTTCTTT.

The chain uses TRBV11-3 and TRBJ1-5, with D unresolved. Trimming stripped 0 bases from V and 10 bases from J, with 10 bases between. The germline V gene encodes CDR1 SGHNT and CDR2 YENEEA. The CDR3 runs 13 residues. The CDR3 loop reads CASSLERVQPQHF. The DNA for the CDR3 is TGTGCCAGCAGCTTAGAGAGGGTACAACCCCAGCATTTT.